This T cell receptor (beta chain) was sequenced during a study of PD-1 blockade in classical Hodgkin lymphoma. Noted time point: newly diagnosed, previously untreated cHL patient sample. This CDR3 region has 15 residues. The trim removed 2 bases at V and 3 bases at J, leaving 6 bases unmatched. CDR1 is GTSNPN and CDR2 is SVGIG in the germline V gene (reference sequence). Sequencing was performed with immunoSEQ multiplex PCR; in TCRdb, only in-frame clones are kept and a portion is missing. Of fewer than 8,500 clones listed, 78% are singletons. Input material: peripheral blood mononuclear cells (PBMCs). This receptor was identified in a human donor with classical Hodgkin lymphoma. The chain is built from TRBV30 and TRBJ2-2; 7 nucleotides line up with TRBD1. CDR3 loop: CAWSRGQWHTGELFF. CDR3 nucleotides: TGTGCCTGGAGTAGGGGACAGTGGCACACCGGGGAGCTGTTTTTT.